This T cell receptor (beta chain) was recovered during a study of T cell responses to AZD1222 COVID-19 vaccine (dated by TCRdb to about 2021). For context, the study as a whole: TCR sequencing covered more than 230 trial participants: around 210 given two doses of AZD1222 and approximately 26 given two doses of MenACWY control vaccine. Trial participants were enrolled by age into subgroups of 18-55, 56-69 and 70-plus years, and roughly 150, 30 and 60 TCR-sequenced participants, respectively, were included in these subgroups.

Trimming removed 1 base from V and 4 bases from J; the gene matches leave 7 bases unexplained. The CDR3 contains 16 residues, cysteine and phenylalanine counted. The DNA shown is the 48-base CDR3, in frame from base 1. CDR1 and CDR2, per the germline V gene, are KGHSH and LQKENI. Concerning this clone itself: The antigen it binds to is not known. The sample holds no much larger clone one base away, and base qualities are not on file.

This specimen's time point label, interpreted: about 28 days (+/-7) after the second vaccine dose. Because spike-specific TCR depth and breadth did not differ between the two schedules, AZD1222 recipients who got a second dose at roughly 4 weeks were pooled with those who got a second dose at roughly 12 weeks. Vaccinee samples were obtained from the UK trials COV001 and COV002, which included a single-blind randomized controlled phase 2/3 trial of AZD1222 (ChAdOx1 nCoV-19) in healthy adults. Trial participant PBMC samples were collected at day 0 and day 28 after the second dose for TCRbeta chain sequencing. The CDR3 regions of human TCRbeta chains were analyzed by immunosequencing. Per the authors' processing: TCRs in the repertoires were matched against a reference library of SARS-CoV-2-specific TCRs that had been generated with the MIRA antigen-specificity platform. Breadth meant the fraction of unique TCRs that were SARS-CoV-2-associated, whereas depth meant the fraction of total T cells that were SARS-CoV-2-associated. Using the MIRA data, each spike-specific TCR was mapped to the spike region that the TCR reacts to and placed in a CD4 or CD8 class. Log10-transformed breadth and depth values were compared by one-way ANOVA with Sidak's multiple comparisons tests. TCRdb mirrors the immuneACCESS table, restricted to in-frame sequences. Some clones are absent from its copies; in checked studies, under half trace to an unresolved V gene, and the reason for the others is unknown. The V and J calls and clone size were taken over from that table, and D and trimming were inferred from the DNA. Within this sample are 85,000 to 120,000 clones, with 80% to 95% of them counted one time only. Of the sample, less than 9.5% falls within the top ten clones.

What the study reported, not specific to this receptor: Because no day 14 peak-response samples were available, the repertoires could be characterized only after the peak T cell response. Vaccine-associated CD4 TCRs spanned the whole spike protein, with dominant responses in regions 160-218 and 743-854. In the small 56-69-year group, the increase in depth fell short of significance, most likely because of low power. Participants were mostly white British and included more females than males, and it was suggested by the authors that clonal diversity may have been underestimated. Conclusions about previously exposed vaccinees are limited, since just five to seven AZD1222 recipients were seropositive for SARS-CoV-2 at baseline. After two AZD1222 doses, spike-specific TCR breadth and depth were significantly higher than at day 0 and than in MenACWY recipients. Epitopes outside the regions mutated in the B.1.351 and B.1.1.7 variants were reportedly recognized by nearly half of the unique spike-specific TCRs.

Sequences were derived from peripheral blood, sampled 28 days after the second AZD1222 dose. The source is an adult who received the AZD1222 COVID-19 vaccine. This chain is built from TRBV18 and TRBJ2-1, and TRBD1 aligns with 7 junction nucleotides. The DNA reads TGTGCCAGCTCACCACTGATACAGGGGAATTACAATGAGCAGTTCTTC. Its translation is CASSPLIQGNYNEQFF.